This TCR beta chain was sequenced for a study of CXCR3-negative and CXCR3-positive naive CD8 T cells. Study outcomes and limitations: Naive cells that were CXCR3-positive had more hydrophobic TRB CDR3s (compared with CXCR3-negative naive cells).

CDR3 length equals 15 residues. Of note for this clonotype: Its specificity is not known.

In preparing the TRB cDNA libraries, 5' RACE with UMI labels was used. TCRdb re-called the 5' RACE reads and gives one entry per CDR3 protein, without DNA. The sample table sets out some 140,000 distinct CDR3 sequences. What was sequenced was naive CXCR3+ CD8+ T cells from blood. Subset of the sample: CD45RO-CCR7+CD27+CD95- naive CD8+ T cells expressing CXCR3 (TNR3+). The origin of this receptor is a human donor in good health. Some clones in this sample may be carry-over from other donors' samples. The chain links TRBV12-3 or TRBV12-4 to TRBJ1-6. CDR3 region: CASSLMGWGNSPLHF.